This T cell receptor (beta chain) was sequenced during a study of shared clonotypes between healthy human individuals. As to this clone: Its antigen is unknown.

Regarding the study as a whole: Larger estimated richness was generally recorded for naive subsets relative to memory subsets.

In CD8 memory, CD45RO+ cells were put together with CCR7-negative CD45RA+ TemRA cells. The method was immunoSEQ multiplex PCR; TCRdb's version includes in-frame clones alone and lacks a portion of them. The sample lists approximately 97,000 clones, roughly two thirds occurring once. The CDR3 runs 16 residues. Germline assignment: CDR1 SGHDT and CDR2 YYEEEE. V shed 4 bases, J shed 8 bases, and the junction held 11 bases outside the gene matches. The clonotype was recovered from a man aged 25-40 years in good health. This rearrangement joins TRBV5-6 to TRBJ2-2; 10 bases line up with TRBD1. The sequenced sample was memory CD8+ T cells sorted from blood. Subset specified: CD45RO+ cells pooled with CCR7-negative TemRA cells. CDR3 nucleotides: TGTGCCAGCAGCAAGCCGGGACAGGGGTTTTTGGGGGAGCTGTTTTTT. This codes for CASSKPGQGFLGELFF.